The present T cell receptor beta chain was sequenced within a study of technical replicates of blood from a few donors (dated by TCRdb to about 2017). About this clone itself: Its antigen target is currently unknown. Base qualities are missing; no much larger clone stands one base away.

Per the germline V gene, KGHSH is the CDR1 and LQKENI is the CDR2. Cut back by 4 bases and 2 bases, the V and J ends lie 11 bases apart. Spanning cysteine to phenylalanine, the CDR3 consists of 14 amino acids. The entry retains the CDR3 DNA only, 42 bases that are in frame from base 1. Receptor libraries were prepared by the immunoSEQ multiplex PCR assay. Not all clones reach the TCRdb copy of this immuneACCESS table, which keeps in-frame sequences only. Checked studies attribute under half of the gap to unresolved V genes and leave the rest unexplained. The sample records about 81,000 clones, approximately 75% of which are singletons. The ten largest clones represent around 3.9% of the sample.

The chain uses TRBV18 and TRBJ1-1; the best D guess is TRBD1, with 6 bases matching. Material for sequencing was PBMCs. The sequence came from a human donor in good health. Some clones in this sample may be carry-over from other donors' samples. The sequenced DNA is TGTGCCAGCTCACAGGACAGATTTAACACTGAAGCTTTCTTT. This encodes CASSQDRFNTEAFF.